A single sample is the source of the 28 T cell receptor beta chains below, sequenced in a study of cytomegalovirus exposure and HLA in healthy donors. 60 Vbeta and 13 Jbeta primers were used in PCR. Data came from immunoSEQ multiplex PCR; TCRdb stores just in-frame clones and leaves some out. The repertoire holds approximately 120,000 clones, with around 70% as singletons. The sample consisted of PBMCs. These receptors all come from a man between 40 and 49 years old in good health and CMV-seropositive.

The sample holds a few counts of this clone. The chain links TRBV5-1 to TRBJ1-1; possible D gene TRBD1, 6 bases. With 1 base removed from V and 3 bases from J, the gap between germline ends came to 10 bases. Germline V gene data show CDR1 as SGHRS and CDR2 as YFSETQ. There are 14 residues in the CDR3. The CDR3 region is CASSLRGADTEAFF. The CDR3 DNA follows: TGCGCCAGCAGCTTGCGGGGGGCGGACACTGAAGCTTTCTTT.

The rearrangement links TRBV6-5 to TRBJ1-1; D perhaps matches TRBD1 (6 bases). The V gene's germline CDR1 is MNHEY and CDR2 SVGAGI. This CDR3 has 13 amino acids. V was cut by 6 bases and J by 5 bases, with 13 bases left in between. CDR3 nucleotide sequence: TGTGCCAGCAGCTCCAGGGGAGGGACTGAAGCTTTCTTT. Its protein product is CASSSRGGTEAFF.

This clone has just a few counts. V usage is TRBV28 and J usage is TRBJ1-5; D is unclear. The CDR3 extends over 15 amino acids. V gave up 4 bases and J gave up 4 bases, with 14 bases separating them. CDR1 and CDR2 (germline): MDHEN, SYDVKM. The CDR3 nucleotides read TGTGCCAGCAGTTCGGGGTTACGGTTGAATCAGCCCCAGCATTTT. Its protein product is CASSSGLRLNQPQHF.

On this clone itself: At one boundary the junction diverges from the germline segment, which might be a read error. This chain links TRBV7-9 with TRBJ2-3; D might be TRBD2 (6 bases). The CDR3 runs 15 residues. Germline CDR1 SEHNR, CDR2 FQNEAQ (reference sequence). CDR3 bases: TGTTCCAGCAGCTTAGCGGCGTCAGGAACAGATACGCAGTATTTT. It translates to CSSSLAASGTDTQYF.

The V and J genes are TRBV2 and TRBJ1-6, with D perhaps TRBD1 (6 bases). The CDR3 length is 14 residues. Germline V gene sequence: CDR1 SNHLY, CDR2 FYNNEI. The V end lost 8 bases, the J end lost 7 bases, and 15 bases lay between the germline ends. For the CDR3, the DNA is TGTGCCAGCCGCCCACAGGGTGGGAATTCACCCCTCCACTTT. Its translation is CASRPQGGNSPLHF.

This sequence joins TRBV13 and TRBJ2-5; TRBD1 is a possible D gene (6 bases). CDR1 and CDR2 (germline): PRHDT, FYEKMQ (reference sequence). The CDR3 totals 15 residues. The ends were cut back, 5 bases at V and 2 bases at J, with 15 bases in the middle. CDR3 DNA: TGTGCCAGCAGCCCGCCCCGGACAGAGCAAGAGACCCAGTACTTC. Its translation is CASSPPRTEQETQYF.

CDR3 loop: CASSLASTNARTGNTIYF. The CDR3 nucleotides are TGTGCCAGCAGCTTAGCGTCAACAAACGCTCGAACTGGAAACACCATATATTTT. The J gene is TRBJ1-3, the V gene TRBV7-2; unclear D gene. Between the trimmed V and J ends, which lost 0 bases and 2 bases, there was a span of 17 bases. The CDR3 has 18 amino acids. Germline V lookup: CDR1 SGHTA, CDR2 FQGNSA. Looking up the rest from reference TRBV7-2 and TRBJ1-3 gives the full variable domain: GAGVSQSPSNKVTEKGKDVELRCDPISGHTALYWYRQSLGQGLEFLIYFQGNSAPDKSGLPSDRFSAERTGGSVSTLTIQRTQQEDSAVYLCASSLASTNARTGNTIYFGEGSWLTVV.

The chain has TRBV4-1 and TRBJ1-2; 7 bases line up with TRBD1. The V gene's germline CDR1 is MGHRA and CDR2 YSYEKL. The ends lost 5 bases at V and 2 bases at J; junction bases unmatched: 8. The CDR3 runs to 15 residues. Here the CDR3 reads CASSAETGDNYGYTF. The CDR3 DNA reads TGCGCCAGCAGCGCCGAAACAGGGGACAACTATGGCTACACCTTC.

Regarding this clone: It is unclear where the CDR3 begins or ends on the DNA, so no DNA is shown, and the CDR3 is as TCRdb lists it. The V and J genes are TRBV28 and TRBJ2-5; the table's D gene call, TRBD2, was not cross checked with the DNA. Germline V gene lookup returns CDR1 MDHEN and CDR2 SYDVKM. The CDR3 numbers 13 amino acids, ends counted. The CDR3 sequence: CASSLIVAGGSNF.

The table lists this clone with a count of one. V usage is TRBV27 and J usage is TRBJ2-7; TRBD2 agrees at 12 bases. V lost 6 bases, J lost 6 bases, and 9 bases stayed unmatched. Germline V CDR1 and CDR2: MNHEY, SMNVEV (reference sequence). This CDR3 has 15 amino acids. CDR3 loop: CASSPLTSGRTEQYF. The CDR3 coding sequence is TGTGCCAGCAGCCCCCTTACTAGCGGGAGGACCGAGCAGTACTTC.

This clone was seen a handful of times. The chain combines TRBV2 with TRBJ1-2; TRBD1 agrees at 12 bases. The CDR3 extends over 19 amino acids. Per germline, CDR1 SNHLY and CDR2 FYNNEI. V shed 2 bases and J 0 bases; nucleotides not matched to a gene: 10. CDR3 in amino acids: CASSETPGGTGGTNYGYTF. The CDR3 region has the DNA TGTGCCAGCAGTGAAACCCCGGGGGGGACAGGGGGCACTAACTATGGCTACACCTTC.

This rearrangement joins TRBV5-1 to TRBJ2-1; 13 nucleotides line up with TRBD2. The germline V gene has CDR1 SGHRS and CDR2 YFSETQ. J lost 8 bases, V lost 0 bases, and 2 bases had no gene match. The CDR3 is 15 residues long. CDR3 loop: CASSLGTSGSHEQFF. DNA for the CDR3: TGCGCCAGCAGCTTGGGGACTAGCGGGAGCCATGAGCAGTTCTTC.

This clone was seen a single time. V is TRBV19 and J is TRBJ2-1, with 8 bases identical to TRBD1. There are 19 residues in the CDR3. V dropped 1 base and J dropped 0; count of bases not matched to a gene: 11. Per the germline V gene, CDR1 is LNHDA and CDR2 is SQIVND (reference sequence). The CDR3 nucleotides read TGTGCCAGTAGTATAGGGCCCCGTCGGCAGGGGGCCTCCTACAATGAGCAGTTCTTC. This encodes CASSIGPRRQGASYNEQFF.

This clone was observed a handful of times. This sequence joins TRBV6-6 and TRBJ2-1; 11 bases are shared with TRBD2. The CDR3 is 15 residues long. Germline loops: CDR1 MNHNY, CDR2 SVGAGI (reference sequence). V gave up 7 bases and J gave up 7 bases; unmatched junction bases: 9. CDR3 region: CASILAGGSVNEQFF. CDR3 nucleotide sequence: TGTGCCAGCATTTTAGCGGGAGGGAGCGTAAATGAGCAGTTCTTC.

The table lists this clone with a few counts. The J gene is TRBJ2-7, the V gene TRBV5-1; weak D call: TRBD1 (5 bases). Germline assignment: CDR1 SGHRS and CDR2 YFSETQ. Trimming shortened V by 8 bases and J by 0 bases, and 12 bases separated the two germline ends. CDR3 length equals 13 residues. CDR3 protein: CASTTGPSYEQYF. For the CDR3, the DNA is TGCGCCAGTACCACAGGTCCCTCCTACGAGCAGTACTTC.

This chain links TRBV5-8 with TRBJ2-1; D possibly corresponds to TRBD1 (6 bases). The CDR3 length is 14 residues. Germline CDR1 SGHTS, CDR2 YDEGEE. The V end lost 5 bases, the J end lost 5 bases, and 14 bases lay between the germline ends. The chain's CDR3 is CASRPGTRNNEQFF. The CDR3, as DNA: TGTGCCAGCAGACCCGGGACACGTAACAATGAGCAGTTCTTC.

This clone was counted only a few times. Other DNA sequences in this specimen translate into the identical CDR3. The CDR3 region is CSVERTGSSYEQYF. The CDR3 DNA reads as TGCAGCGTTGAGAGGACAGGAAGCTCCTACGAGCAGTACTTC. The chain combines TRBV29-1 with TRBJ2-7; TRBD1 matches at 7 bases. In germline, CDR1 is SQVTM, CDR2 ANQGSEA. Trimming removed 3 bases from V and 0 bases from J; junction bases left unmatched: 5. The CDR3 totals 14 residues.

The chain is built from TRBV5-1 and TRBJ2-1, with a tentative D call TRBD1 (5 bases). V was cut by 4 bases and J by 5 bases, with 13 bases left in between. The CDR3 loop spans 14 amino acids. Germline CDR1 is SGHRS and CDR2 is YFSETQ. The CDR3 nucleotides are TGCGCCAGCAGCCCATGGGGCGCAAACAATGAGCAGTTCTTC. It codes for CASSPWGANNEQFF. The full variable domain, with the rest looked up from reference TRBV5-1 and TRBJ2-1, is KAGVTQTPRYLIKTRGQQVTLSCSPISGHRSVSWYQQTPGQGLQFLFEYFSETQRNKGNFPGRFSGRQFSNSRSEMNVSTLELGDSALYLCASSPWGANNEQFFGPGTRLTVL.

CDR3 loop: CASSPGRGEAFF. The CDR3 nucleotides are TGTGCCAGCTCACCAGGAAGAGGGGAAGCTTTCTTT. The rearrangement links TRBV18 to TRBJ1-1; D remains ambiguous. V lost 2 bases to trimming and J lost 8 bases, with 9 bases between them. The CDR3 is made up of 12 amino acids. Germline assignment: CDR1 KGHSH and CDR2 LQKENI.

The gene calls are TRBV6-4 and TRBJ2-7; D ambiguous. The ends were cut back, 3 bases at V and 1 base at J, with 7 bases in the middle. Germline V lookup: CDR1 MRHNA, CDR2 SNTAGT. This CDR3 spans 13 amino acids. CDR3 sequence (DNA): TGTGCCAGCAGTGAATTCCTTTCCTACGAGCAGTACTTC. This translates into CASSEFLSYEQYF.

The chain couples TRBV9 to TRBJ2-1; 12 bases are shared with TRBD2. CDR3 size: 16 residues. Unmatched junction bases numbered 5, after V lost 2 bases and J lost 5 bases. Per germline, CDR1 SGDLS and CDR2 YYNGEE. The CDR3 here is CASSVTSGSTDNEQFF. The CDR3 bases are TGTGCCAGCAGCGTGACTAGCGGGAGTACAGACAATGAGCAGTTCTTC.

CDR3 DNA: TGTGCCAGCAGTTTGGTAGACAGGACCTCTGGAAACACCATATATTTT. This encodes CASSLVDRTSGNTIYF. This chain links TRBV28 with TRBJ1-3, with D possibly TRBD1 on 6 matching bases. Germline loops: CDR1 MDHEN, CDR2 SYDVKM. The CDR3 is 16 residues long. V dropped 3 bases and J dropped 0 bases, with 12 bases sitting between them.

The chain uses TRBV7-2 and TRBJ2-1, with a weak D call TRBD2 (5 bases). CDR3 length: 14 residues. Trimming stripped 5 bases from V and 0 bases from J, with 8 bases between. Germline V gene lookup returns CDR1 SGHTA and CDR2 FQGNSA. CDR3 nucleotides: TGTGCCAGCAGCCAGAGGGCCTCCTACAATGAGCAGTTCTTC. This codes for CASSQRASYNEQFF.

V is TRBV7-6 and J is TRBJ2-1; TRBD2 might be the D (6 bases). Trimming removed 5 bases from V and 0 bases from J, with 23 bases in between. From germline, CDR1 is SGHVS and CDR2 FNYEAQ. This CDR3 region has 19 residues. Here the CDR3 DNA reads TGTGCCAGCAGCAGCGCGGGCGGGGCGACGGGCCCCTCCTACAATGAGCAGTTCTTC. Amino acids: CASSSAGGATGPSYNEQFF.

This clone appeared a few times. V is TRBV6-6 and J is TRBJ2-3; 8 bases are shared with TRBD2. The germline gives CDR1 MNHNY, CDR2 SVGAGI (reference sequence). V lost 6 bases and J lost 0; bases outside the gene matches: 5. The CDR3 length is 15 residues. CDR3 residues: CASSLASGSTDTQYF. The CDR3 bases are TGTGCCAGCAGCCTGGCTAGCGGGAGCACAGATACGCAGTATTTT.

The rearrangement uses TRBV28 and TRBJ1-2; 10 positions agree with TRBD1. The CDR3 contains 15 residues. V gave up 6 bases and J gave up 7 bases; unmatched junction bases: 11. The germline CDR1 and CDR2 sequences are MDHEN and SYDVKM. The CDR3 sequence: CASSRQGARSFGYTF. The DNA for the CDR3 is TGTGCCAGCAGCCGACAGGGGGCCCGGTCGTTTGGCTACACCTTC.

The gene calls are TRBV7-8 and TRBJ2-5; maybe TRBD2 (6 bases). Deletions cut 2 bases from V and 0 bases from J, with 7 bases between. The CDR3 has 14 amino acids. The germline gives CDR1 SGHVS, CDR2 FQNEAQ. Here the CDR3 DNA reads TGTGCCAGCAGCTTACTAGCGAACCAAGAGACCCAGTACTTC. Translating gives CASSLLANQETQYF.

This rearrangement joins TRBV27 to TRBJ1-2; 9 positions match TRBD1. The CDR3 totals 13 residues. The ends lost 5 bases at V and 7 bases at J; junction bases unmatched: 5. The V gene's germline CDR1 is MNHEY and CDR2 SMNVEV (reference sequence). The CDR3 DNA reads as TGTGCCAGCAGTCCGGGACAGGGTAGTGGCTACACCTTC. Translating gives CASSPGQGSGYTF.